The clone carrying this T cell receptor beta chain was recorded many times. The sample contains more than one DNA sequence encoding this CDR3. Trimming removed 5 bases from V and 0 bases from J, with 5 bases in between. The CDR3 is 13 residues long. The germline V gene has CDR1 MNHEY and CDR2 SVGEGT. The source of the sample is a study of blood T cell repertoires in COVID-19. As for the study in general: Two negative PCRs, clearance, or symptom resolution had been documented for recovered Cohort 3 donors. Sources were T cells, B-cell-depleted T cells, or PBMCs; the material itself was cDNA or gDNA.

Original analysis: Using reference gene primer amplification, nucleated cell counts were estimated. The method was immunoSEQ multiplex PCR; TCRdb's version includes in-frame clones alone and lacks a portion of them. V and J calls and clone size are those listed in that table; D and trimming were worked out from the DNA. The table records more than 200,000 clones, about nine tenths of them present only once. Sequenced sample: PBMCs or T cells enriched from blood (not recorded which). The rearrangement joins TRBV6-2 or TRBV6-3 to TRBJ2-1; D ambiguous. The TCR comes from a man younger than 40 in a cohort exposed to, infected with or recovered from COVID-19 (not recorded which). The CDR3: CASSTSSYNEQFF. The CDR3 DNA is TGTGCCAGCAGTACTTCCTCCTACAATGAGCAGTTCTTC.